This T cell receptor (beta chain) was sequenced during a study of control samples from healthy donors and cancer patients. With respect to this clone: Other DNA sequences of this sample code for an identical CDR3.

V lost 1 base to trimming and J lost 3 bases, with 12 bases between them. The CDR3 sequence is 15 residues long. Germline-derived CDR1 and CDR2 are SGHRS and YFSETQ. Some clones are missing from TCRdb's copy, which holds only in-frame ones; the method was immunoSEQ multiplex PCR. The sample shows around 140,000 clones, roughly nine tenths of them seen only once. The sequencing sample was made of PBMCs. The chain employs TRBV5-1 and TRBJ2-3; either TRBD1 or TRBD2 may fit D (5 bases each). The source of this sequence is a man in his fifties or sixties with head and neck cancer. The CDR3, as DNA: TGCGCCAGCAGCTTGTTGGGACGCTCAACAGATACGCAGTATTTT. The encoded protein is CASSLLGRSTDTQYF.